This TCR beta chain is drawn from a study of T cells in Graves' hyperthyroidism and ophthalmopathy. Study conclusions and caveats: Ophthalmopathy could be told apart from stable hyperthyroidism with a 13 V-J model.

This clonotype was seen many times. Its antigen is unknown. RNA transcripts yielded amplified TCR beta CDR3 regions. HTBI primers were the set used in a first-round RT-PCR of the TCR CDR3. Using its own MiXCR run on the multiplex PCR reads, TCRdb lists one record per CDR3 protein. Counted here are 310,000 or so distinct CDR3 sequences, 17% occurring once; the ten biggest clones make up just over 55%. Germline values: CDR1 SGHDT, CDR2 YYEEEE. The V end was cut by 0 bases, the J end by 4 bases, with 13 bases between. This CDR3 contains 16 residues. The clonotype was recovered from an older woman with Graves' ophthalmopathy. Material: blood. The chain couples TRBV5-6 to TRBJ1-4, with D possibly matching TRBD1 (6 bases). This CDR3 reads CASSLGGALLNEKLFF. DNA of the CDR3: TGTGCCAGCAGCTTGGGGGGGGCCCTCCTTAATGAAAAACTGTTTTTT. The whole variable domain, filled in from reference TRBV5-6 and TRBJ1-4, reads DAGVTQSPTHLIKTRGQQVTLRCSPKSGHDTVSWYQQALGQGPQFIFQYYEEEERQRGNFPDRFSGHQFPNYSSELNVNALLLGDSALYLCASSLGGALLNEKLFFGSGTQLSVL.